Shown below are 21 T cell receptor beta chains from a single sample sequenced in a study of PD-L1 blockade in urothelial cancer. Sequencing was performed with immunoSEQ multiplex PCR; in TCRdb, only in-frame clones are kept and a portion is missing. The sample records roughly 45,000 clones, roughly 87% being singletons. Sequenced material: PBMCs, taken around atezolizumab (anti-PD-L1) treatment. Every receptor here comes from a man aged 55 to 70 with urothelial cancer.

This chain joins TRBV27 and TRBJ2-2; 8 nucleotides match TRBD2. After removal of 1 base from V and 6 bases from J, the junction contained 4 bases not matched to a gene. The CDR3 has 15 residues. Germline V gene data show CDR1 as MNHEY and CDR2 as SMNVEV (reference sequence). CDR3 residues: CASSLYSGGSGELFF. CDR3 nucleotide sequence: TGTGCCAGCAGTTTATACAGCGGGGGCTCCGGGGAGCTGTTTTTT.

The rearrangement links TRBV14 to TRBJ1-3, with a possible D match to TRBD1 (5 bases). The CDR3 runs 15 residues. CDR1 is SGHDN, CDR2 FVKESK, per germline. V was clipped by 3 bases and J by 2 bases, with 11 bases between them. The CDR3 loop reads CASSHKTVPGNTIYF. In DNA, the CDR3 is TGTGCCAGCAGCCACAAGACAGTCCCTGGAAACACCATATATTTT.

The genes are TRBV7-2 and TRBJ2-7; 9 bases match TRBD1. V shed 4 bases and J 7 bases; nucleotides not matched to a gene: 5. Per germline, CDR1 SGHTA and CDR2 FQGNSA. There are 13 residues in the CDR3. CDR3 amino acids: CASSYRQGGEQYF. CDR3 DNA: TGTGCCAGCAGCTACAGACAGGGGGGTGAGCAGTACTTC.

The chain is built from TRBV4-1 and TRBJ1-2; 8 nucleotides agree with TRBD1. CDR1 MGHRA and CDR2 YSYEKL come from the germline V gene. V lost 1 base and J lost 0; bases outside the gene matches: 4. The CDR3 consists of 16 residues. DNA for the CDR3: TGCGCCAGCAGCCAAGCACTACAGGGGGCTAACTATGGCTACACCTTC. Its protein is CASSQALQGANYGYTF.

This clone was seen more than once but under ten times. The chain is built from TRBV7-9 and TRBJ1-1, with D possibly matching TRBD1 (5 bases). Trimming pared 0 bases from V and 2 bases from J, leaving 7 bases between. Germline V gene lookup returns CDR1 SEHNR and CDR2 FQNEAQ (reference sequence). The CDR3 loop spans 14 amino acids. The CDR3 bases are TGTGCCAGCAGCTTAGCAGGGACTAACACTGAAGCTTTCTTT. It translates to CASSLAGTNTEAFF.

V is TRBV7-8 and J is TRBJ2-6, with D possibly matching TRBD2 (5 bases). Germline V CDR1 and CDR2: SGHVS, FQNEAQ. This CDR3 has 15 residues. Trimming removed 1 base at V and 2 bases at J, with 6 bases between. The CDR3 region has the DNA TGTGCCAGCAGCTTAGTCGGGGCTGGGGCCAACGTCCTGACTTTC. Translating it yields CASSLVGAGANVLTF.

The V gene is TRBV7-3, the J gene TRBJ2-1; 12 bases are a match to TRBD2. The CDR3 totals 17 residues. Germline V CDR1 and CDR2: SGHTA, FQGTGA. The V segment lost 5 bases and the J segment 8 bases; nucleotides outside the gene matches: 13. The chain's CDR3 is CASSEQSTSGGLDEQFF. CDR3 in DNA: TGTGCCAGCAGCGAGCAGTCCACTAGCGGGGGGCTGGATGAGCAGTTCTTC.

This clone showed up just a few times. V and J are TRBV6-6 and TRBJ1-1; D gene uncertain. The CDR3 is made up of 14 amino acids. The germline V gene has CDR1 MNHNY and CDR2 SVGAGI (reference sequence). Trimming pared 4 bases from V and 7 bases from J, leaving 16 bases between. CDR3 protein: CASSSPGGLLEAFF. The CDR3 nucleotides are TGTGCCAGCAGTTCCCCTGGTGGACTACTTGAAGCTTTCTTT.

V and J are TRBV7-2 and TRBJ2-1, with a tentative D call TRBD2 (6 bases). With 4 bases removed from V and 4 bases from J, the gap between germline ends came to 14 bases. CDR1 SGHTA and CDR2 FQGNSA come from the germline V gene. The CDR3 length is 15 residues. The CDR3 region is CASSSTGTRYNEQFF. CDR3 sequence (DNA): TGTGCCAGCAGCTCTACCGGGACTCGATACAATGAGCAGTTCTTC.

The chain carries TRBV18 and TRBJ1-3; a possible D gene is TRBD1 (6 bases). The V gene's germline CDR1 is KGHSH and CDR2 LQKENI. The CDR3 runs 16 residues. V lost 1 base and J lost 8, with 18 bases in between. CDR3 DNA sequence: TGTGCCAGCTCACCACGACCTACACAGGGCTGGGACACCATATATTTT. It encodes CASSPRPTQGWDTIYF.

This clone was detected once. V is TRBV30 and J is TRBJ2-6; 7 bases are a match to TRBD2. The V gene's germline CDR1 is GTSNPN and CDR2 SVGIG (reference sequence). The CDR3 consists of 17 residues. V lost 2 bases, J lost 0 bases, and 7 bases stayed unmatched. The CDR3 spells CAWSRRGGYSGANVLTF. The CDR3 DNA reads TGTGCCTGGAGTCGGCGCGGGGGATACTCTGGGGCCAACGTCCTGACTTTC.

The chain employs TRBV30 and TRBJ1-3; D gene uncertain. Looked up from germline, CDR1 is GTSNPN and CDR2 is SVGIG (reference sequence). The length of the CDR3 is 14 residues. Deletions cut 2 bases from V and 4 bases from J, with 12 bases between. CDR3 sequence reads: CAWSSEGSGNTIYF. The DNA of the CDR3 is TGTGCCTGGAGTAGTGAGGGTTCCGGAAACACCATATATTTT.

The chain joins TRBV30 to TRBJ2-2, with D hard to call. V lost 1 base and J lost 4, with 7 bases in between. Germline-derived CDR1 and CDR2 are GTSNPN and SVGIG (reference sequence). This CDR3 contains 13 residues. CDR3 nucleotide sequence: TGTGCCTGGAGTGAACAGTCCACCGGGGAGCTGTTTTTT. This translates into CAWSEQSTGELFF. The entire variable domain, with the rest obtained from reference TRBV30 and TRBJ2-2, is as follows: SQTIHQWPATLVQPVGSPLSLECTVEGTSNPNLYWYRQAAGRGLQLLFYSVGIGQISSEVPQNLSASRPQDRQFILSSKKLLLSDSGFYLCAWSEQSTGELFFGEGSRLTVL.

The gene calls are TRBV11-1 and TRBJ2-1; 12 bases agree with TRBD2. Germline assignment: CDR1 SGHAT and CDR2 FQDESV (reference sequence). Losses at the gene ends were 3 bases for V and 4 bases for J; bases not matched to a gene: 4. There are 16 residues in the CDR3. This CDR3 is CASSFGLAGGYNEQFF. CDR3 sequence (DNA): TGTGCCAGCAGCTTTGGCCTAGCGGGGGGGTACAATGAGCAGTTCTTC.

This rearrangement joins TRBV5-1 to TRBJ2-5, with 8 bases matching TRBD2. Germline assignment: CDR1 SGHRS and CDR2 YFSETQ. The CDR3 is 16 residues long. The ends lost 4 bases at V and 1 base at J; junction bases unmatched: 9. DNA of the CDR3: TGCGCCAGCAGCCTGGTCGCCGGGGGGGCCCAAGAGACCCAGTACTTC. It translates to CASSLVAGGAQETQYF.

The chain couples TRBV7-3 to TRBJ2-2; 8 bases match TRBD2. The CDR3 covers 15 residues. Germline CDR1 SGHTA, CDR2 FQGTGA. The V segment lost 5 bases and the J segment 6 bases; nucleotides outside the gene matches: 8. CDR3 sequence (DNA): TGTGCCAGCAGCCCCAGCGGGGGCCCGTCCGGGGAGCTGTTTTTT. Its protein is CASSPSGGPSGELFF. Filled out from reference TRBV7-3 and TRBJ2-2, the complete variable domain reads GAGVSQTPSNKVTEKGKYVELRCDPISGHTALYWYRQSLGQGPEFLIYFQGTGAADDSGLPNDRFFAVRPEGSVSTLKIQRTERGDSAVYLCASSPSGGPSGELFFGEGSRLTVL.

This chain connects TRBV11-3 to TRBJ2-1; 10 nucleotides align to TRBD1. The CDR3 is made up of 13 amino acids. With 5 bases clipped from V and 9 bases from J, the junction kept 4 bases outside the gene matches. CDR1 is SGHNT, CDR2 YENEEA, per germline. CDR3 sequence reads: CASSQGQGGEQFF. The CDR3 nucleotides are TGTGCCAGCAGCCAAGGACAGGGGGGTGAGCAGTTCTTC.

The chain has TRBV5-1 and TRBJ2-7, with 9 bases aligning to TRBD1. This CDR3 spans 16 amino acids. V shed 0 bases, J shed 2 bases, and the junction held 6 bases outside the gene matches. Germline lookup yields CDR1 SGHRS and CDR2 YFSETQ. The CDR3 protein is CASSLARDRAPYEQYF. DNA of the CDR3: TGCGCCAGCAGCTTGGCAAGGGACAGGGCCCCCTACGAGCAGTACTTC.

The chain employs TRBV5-1 and TRBJ1-1; tentatively, D is TRBD1 (6 bases). The CDR3 consists of 17 residues. The germline CDR1 and CDR2 sequences are SGHRS and YFSETQ. V lost 0 bases and J 7 bases, leaving 22 bases between the germline ends. The CDR3 DNA follows: TGCGCCAGCAGCTTGGCACTCTCAGGGGTCTCAAGGGATGAAGCTTTCTTT. Its protein product is CASSLALSGVSRDEAFF.

CDR3 sequence (DNA): TGTGCCAGTAGTTCGCGCGGAAACACCATATATTTT. Translation gives CASSSRGNTIYF. This rearrangement joins TRBV19 to TRBJ1-3; no clear D gene. The germline V gene has CDR1 LNHDA and CDR2 SQIVND (reference sequence). The CDR3 has 12 residues. The V gene lost 5 bases and the J gene lost 4 bases, with 6 bases spanning the gap.

The CDR3 nucleotides read TGCGCCAGCCGGACAGCTTATGGCTACACCTTC. Translating it yields CASRTAYGYTF. The chain is built from TRBV10-1 and TRBJ1-2; D perhaps matches TRBD1 (6 bases). V shed 8 bases and J shed 5 bases, with 9 bases lying between them. This CDR3 region has 11 residues. Germline V CDR1 and CDR2: WNHNN, SYGVQD (reference sequence).